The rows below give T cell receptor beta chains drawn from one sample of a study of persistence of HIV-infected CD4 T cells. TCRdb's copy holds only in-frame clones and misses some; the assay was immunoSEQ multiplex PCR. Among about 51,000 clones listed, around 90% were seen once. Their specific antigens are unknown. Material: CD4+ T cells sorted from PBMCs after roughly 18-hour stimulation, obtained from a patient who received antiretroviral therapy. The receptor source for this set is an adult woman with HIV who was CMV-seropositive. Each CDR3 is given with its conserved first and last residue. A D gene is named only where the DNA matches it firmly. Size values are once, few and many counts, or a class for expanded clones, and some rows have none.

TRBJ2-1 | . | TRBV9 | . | TGTGCCAGCAGTGAAGGGCTTCACTCCTACAATGAGCAGTTCTTC | CASSEGLHSYNEQFF
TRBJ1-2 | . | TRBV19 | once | TGTGCCAGTAGGGGCCTTGGGAATGGCTACACCTTC | CASRGLGNGYTF
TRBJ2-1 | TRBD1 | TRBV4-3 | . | TGCGCCAGCAGCCAGAACGACAGGGGCCTAGAGAATGAGCAGTTCTTC | CASSQNDRGLENEQFF
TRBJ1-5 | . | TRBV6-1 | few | TGTGCCAGCAGTGAATCACAGGGAAGGGATCAGCCCCAGCATTTT | CASSESQGRDQPQHF
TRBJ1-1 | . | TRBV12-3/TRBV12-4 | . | TGTGCCAGCAGTTTGTTCAGGGCATCTGAAGCTTTCTTT | CASSLFRASEAFF
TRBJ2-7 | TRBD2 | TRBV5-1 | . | TGCGCCAGCAGCTTGGGCGGGGGGGGCGAGCAGTACTTC | CASSLGGGGEQYF
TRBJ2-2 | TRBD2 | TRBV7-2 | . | TGTGCCAGCAGCTTATTCTGGGGGAGGGCCGCCGGGGAGCTGTTTTTT | CASSLFWGRAAGELFF
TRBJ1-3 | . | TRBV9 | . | TGTGCCAGCAGCGACGCCCGAGACCGAGGTGGAAACACCATATATTTT | CASSDARDRGGNTIYF
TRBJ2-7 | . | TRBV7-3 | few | TGTGCCAGCAGCCACGGGGGAGACAGAAACTACGAGCAGTACTTC | CASSHGGDRNYEQYF
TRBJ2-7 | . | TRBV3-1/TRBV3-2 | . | TGTGCCAGCAGCCAAGGGGGACTGGGATTGCACTTC | CASSQGGLGLHF